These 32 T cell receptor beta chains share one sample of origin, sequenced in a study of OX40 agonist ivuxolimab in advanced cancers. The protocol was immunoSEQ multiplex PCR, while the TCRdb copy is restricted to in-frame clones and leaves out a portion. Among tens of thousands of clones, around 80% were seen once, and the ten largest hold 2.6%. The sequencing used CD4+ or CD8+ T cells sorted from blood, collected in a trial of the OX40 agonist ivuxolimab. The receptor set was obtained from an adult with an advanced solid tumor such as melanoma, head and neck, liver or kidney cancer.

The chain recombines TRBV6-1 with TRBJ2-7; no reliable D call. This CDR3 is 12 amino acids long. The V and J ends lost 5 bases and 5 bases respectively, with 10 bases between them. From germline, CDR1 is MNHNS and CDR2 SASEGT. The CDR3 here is CASSFSRNEQYF. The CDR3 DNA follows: TGTGCCAGCAGTTTTTCCAGGAACGAGCAGTACTTC.

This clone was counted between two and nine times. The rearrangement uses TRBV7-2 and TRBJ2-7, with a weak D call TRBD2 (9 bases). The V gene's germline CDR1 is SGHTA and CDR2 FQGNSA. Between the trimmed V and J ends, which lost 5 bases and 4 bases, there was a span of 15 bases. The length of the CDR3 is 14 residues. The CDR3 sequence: CASSPSGTGYEQYF. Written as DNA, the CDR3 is TGTGCCAGCAGCCCTAGCGGGACAGGATACGAGCAGTACTTC.

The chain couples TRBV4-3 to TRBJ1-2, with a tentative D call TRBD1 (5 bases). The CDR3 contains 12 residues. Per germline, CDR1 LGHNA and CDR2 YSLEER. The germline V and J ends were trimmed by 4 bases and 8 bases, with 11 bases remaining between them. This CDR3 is CASSRMGEGYTF. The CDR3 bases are TGCGCCAGCAGCCGGATGGGGGAAGGCTACACCTTC.

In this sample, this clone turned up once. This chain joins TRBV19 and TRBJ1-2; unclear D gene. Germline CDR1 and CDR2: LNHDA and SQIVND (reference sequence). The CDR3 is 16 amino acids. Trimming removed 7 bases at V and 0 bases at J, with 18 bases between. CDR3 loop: CASTPGPQTPNYGYTF. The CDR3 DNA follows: TGTGCCAGTACCCCCGGACCCCAAACACCTAACTATGGCTACACCTTC.

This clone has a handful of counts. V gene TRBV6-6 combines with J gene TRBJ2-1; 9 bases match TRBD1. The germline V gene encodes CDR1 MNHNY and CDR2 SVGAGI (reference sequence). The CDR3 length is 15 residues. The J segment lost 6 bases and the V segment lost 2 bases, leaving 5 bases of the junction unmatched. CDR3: CASSYGQGSGNEQFF. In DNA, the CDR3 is TGTGCCAGCAGTTACGGACAGGGGTCGGGCAATGAGCAGTTCTTC.

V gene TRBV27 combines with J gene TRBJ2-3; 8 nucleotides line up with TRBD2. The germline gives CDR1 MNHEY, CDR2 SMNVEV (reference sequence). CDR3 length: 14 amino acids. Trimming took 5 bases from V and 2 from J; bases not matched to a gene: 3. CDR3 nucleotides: TGTGCCAGCAGTCGTAGCGGGAACACAGATACGCAGTATTTT. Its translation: CASSRSGNTDTQYF.

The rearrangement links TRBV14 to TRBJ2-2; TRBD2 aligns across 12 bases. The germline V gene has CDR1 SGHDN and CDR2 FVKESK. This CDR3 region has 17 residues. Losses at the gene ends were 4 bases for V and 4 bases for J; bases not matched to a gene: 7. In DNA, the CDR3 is TGTGCCAGCAGCCCACCCCGACTAGCGGGGGTCACCGGGGAGCTGTTTTTT. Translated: CASSPPRLAGVTGELFF.

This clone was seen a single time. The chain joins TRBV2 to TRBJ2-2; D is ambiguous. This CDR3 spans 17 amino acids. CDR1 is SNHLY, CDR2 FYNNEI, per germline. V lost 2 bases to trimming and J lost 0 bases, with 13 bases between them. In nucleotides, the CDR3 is TGTGCCAGCAGTGAAAACCCAGCTCAGTCGAACACCGGGGAGCTGTTTTTT. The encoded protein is CASSENPAQSNTGELFF.

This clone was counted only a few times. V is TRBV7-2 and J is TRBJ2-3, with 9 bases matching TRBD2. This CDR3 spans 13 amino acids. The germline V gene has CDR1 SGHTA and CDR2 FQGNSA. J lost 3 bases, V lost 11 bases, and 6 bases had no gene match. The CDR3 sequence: CAVTSGLTDTQYF. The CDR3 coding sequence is TGTGCCGTAACTAGCGGGCTTACAGATACGCAGTATTTT.

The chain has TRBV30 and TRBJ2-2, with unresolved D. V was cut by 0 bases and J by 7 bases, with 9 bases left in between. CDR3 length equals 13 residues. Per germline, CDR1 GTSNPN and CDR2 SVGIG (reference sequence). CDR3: CAWSVSGGGELFF. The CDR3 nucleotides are TGTGCCTGGAGTGTCTCGGGCGGCGGGGAGCTGTTTTTT.

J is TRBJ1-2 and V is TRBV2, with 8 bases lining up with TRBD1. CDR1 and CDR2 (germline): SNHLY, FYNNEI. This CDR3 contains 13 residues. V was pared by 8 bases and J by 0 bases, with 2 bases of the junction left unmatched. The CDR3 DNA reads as TGTGCCAGCCCGGACAGGGCTAACTATGGCTACACCTTC. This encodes CASPDRANYGYTF.

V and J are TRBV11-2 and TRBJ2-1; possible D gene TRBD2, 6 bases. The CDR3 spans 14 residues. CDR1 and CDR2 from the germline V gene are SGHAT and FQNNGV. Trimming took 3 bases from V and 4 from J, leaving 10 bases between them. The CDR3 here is CASSLGGEYNEQFF. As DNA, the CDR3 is TGTGCCAGCAGCTTGGGGGGAGAATACAATGAGCAGTTCTTC.

CDR3 in amino acids: CASSQTSNEQFF. In nucleotides, the CDR3 is TGTGCCAGCAGCCAGACTAGCAATGAGCAGTTCTTC. The chain links TRBV9 to TRBJ2-1, with D tentatively TRBD2 (6 bases). The CDR3 is 12 residues long. Germline lookup yields CDR1 SGDLS and CDR2 YYNGEE. V lost 4 bases and J lost 6, with 8 bases in between.

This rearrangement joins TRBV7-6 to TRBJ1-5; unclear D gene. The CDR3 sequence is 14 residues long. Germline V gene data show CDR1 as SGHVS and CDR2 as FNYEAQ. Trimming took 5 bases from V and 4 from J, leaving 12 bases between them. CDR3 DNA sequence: TGTGCCAGCAGCAGCCGGGCCGGTAATCAGCCCCAGCATTTT. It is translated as CASSSRAGNQPQHF.

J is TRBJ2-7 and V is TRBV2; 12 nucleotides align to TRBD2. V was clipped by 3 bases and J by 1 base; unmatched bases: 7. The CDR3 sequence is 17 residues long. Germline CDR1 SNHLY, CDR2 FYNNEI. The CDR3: CASSEWLAGGVSYEQYF. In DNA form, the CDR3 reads TGTGCCAGCAGTGAGTGGCTAGCGGGGGGGGTATCCTACGAGCAGTACTTC.

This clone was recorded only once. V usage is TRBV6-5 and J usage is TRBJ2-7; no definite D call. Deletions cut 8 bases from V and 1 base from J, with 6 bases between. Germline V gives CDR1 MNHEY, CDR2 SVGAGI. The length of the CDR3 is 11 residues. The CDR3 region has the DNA TGTGCCAGCGGGCAATCCTACGAGCAGTACTTC. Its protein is CASGQSYEQYF.

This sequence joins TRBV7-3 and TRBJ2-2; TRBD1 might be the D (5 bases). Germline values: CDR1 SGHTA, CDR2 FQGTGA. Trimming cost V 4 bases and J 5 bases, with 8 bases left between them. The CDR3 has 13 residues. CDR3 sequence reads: CASSSQGTGELFF. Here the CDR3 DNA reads TGTGCCAGCAGCTCTCAGGGAACCGGGGAGCTGTTTTTT.

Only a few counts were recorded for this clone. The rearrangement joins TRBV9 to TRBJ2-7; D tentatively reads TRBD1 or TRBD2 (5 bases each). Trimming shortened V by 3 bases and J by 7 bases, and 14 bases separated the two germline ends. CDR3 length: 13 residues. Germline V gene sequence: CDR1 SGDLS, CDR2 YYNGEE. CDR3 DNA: TGTGCCAGCAGCGCCGGGACGCCGGGTGAGCAGTACTTC. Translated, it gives CASSAGTPGEQYF.

CDR3 amino acids: CASSTQGNTGELFF. The CDR3 DNA follows: TGTGCCAGCAGTACACAGGGTAACACCGGGGAGCTGTTTTTT. V usage is TRBV28 and J usage is TRBJ2-2, with D tentatively TRBD1 (6 bases). The CDR3 sequence is 14 residues long. Germline V gene lookup returns CDR1 MDHEN and CDR2 SYDVKM. Trimming shortened V by 5 bases and J by 2 bases, and 9 bases separated the two germline ends.

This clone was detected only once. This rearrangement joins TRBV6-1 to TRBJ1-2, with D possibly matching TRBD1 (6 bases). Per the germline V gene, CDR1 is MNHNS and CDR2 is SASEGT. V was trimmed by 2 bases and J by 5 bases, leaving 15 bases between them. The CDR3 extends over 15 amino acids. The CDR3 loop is CASSEYTGRTYGYTF. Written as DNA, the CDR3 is TGTGCCAGCAGTGAATATACAGGGAGAACTTATGGCTACACCTTC.

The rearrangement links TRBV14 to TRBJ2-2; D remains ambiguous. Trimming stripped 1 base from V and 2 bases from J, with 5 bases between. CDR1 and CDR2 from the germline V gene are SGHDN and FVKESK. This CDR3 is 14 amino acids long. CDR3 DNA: TGTGCCAGCAGCCAAGGCCCAAACACCGGGGAGCTGTTTTTT. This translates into CASSQGPNTGELFF.

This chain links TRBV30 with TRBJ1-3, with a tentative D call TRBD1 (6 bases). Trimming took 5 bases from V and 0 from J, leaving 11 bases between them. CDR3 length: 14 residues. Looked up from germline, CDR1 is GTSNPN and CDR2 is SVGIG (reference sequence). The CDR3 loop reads CAWSMDSSGNTIYF. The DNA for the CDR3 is TGTGCCTGGTCGATGGACAGCTCTGGAAACACCATATATTTT.

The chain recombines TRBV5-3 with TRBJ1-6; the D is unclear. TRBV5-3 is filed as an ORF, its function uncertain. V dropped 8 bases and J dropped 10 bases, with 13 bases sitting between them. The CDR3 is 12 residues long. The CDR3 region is CASSYGESPLHF. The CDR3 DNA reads TGTGCCAGCAGTTACGGGGAATCACCCCTCCACTTT.

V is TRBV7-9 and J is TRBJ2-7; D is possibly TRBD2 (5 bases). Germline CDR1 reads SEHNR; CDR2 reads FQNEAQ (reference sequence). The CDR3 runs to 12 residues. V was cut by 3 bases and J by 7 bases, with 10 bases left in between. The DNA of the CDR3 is TGTGCCAGCAGCTTGTTTGGCGGGGAGCAGTACTTC. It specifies CASSLFGGEQYF.

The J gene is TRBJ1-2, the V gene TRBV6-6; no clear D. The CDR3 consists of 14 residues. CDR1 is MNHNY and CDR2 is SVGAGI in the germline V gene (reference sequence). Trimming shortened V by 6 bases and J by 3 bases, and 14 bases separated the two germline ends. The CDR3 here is CASRSTGTYYGYTF. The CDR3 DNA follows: TGTGCCAGCAGGTCCACGGGAACCTACTATGGCTACACCTTC.

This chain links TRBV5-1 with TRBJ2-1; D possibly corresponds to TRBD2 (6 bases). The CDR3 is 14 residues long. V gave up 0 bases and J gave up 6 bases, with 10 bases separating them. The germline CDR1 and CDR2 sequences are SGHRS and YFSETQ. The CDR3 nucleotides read TGCGCCAGCAGCTTGGGGACTACCTCCAATGAGCAGTTCTTC. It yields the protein CASSLGTTSNEQFF.

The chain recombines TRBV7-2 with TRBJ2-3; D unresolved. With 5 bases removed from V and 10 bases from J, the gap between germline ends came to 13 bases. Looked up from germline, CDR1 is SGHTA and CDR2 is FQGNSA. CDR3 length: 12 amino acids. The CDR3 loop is CASSPGPGAQYF. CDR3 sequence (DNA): TGTGCCAGCAGCCCAGGCCCTGGGGCGCAGTATTTT.

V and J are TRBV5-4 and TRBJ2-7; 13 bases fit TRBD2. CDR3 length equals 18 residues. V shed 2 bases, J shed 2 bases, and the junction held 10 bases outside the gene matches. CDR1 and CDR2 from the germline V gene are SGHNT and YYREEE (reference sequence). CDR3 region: CASSLGGSGLAGAYEQYF. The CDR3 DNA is TGTGCCAGCAGCTTAGGAGGTTCCGGACTAGCGGGGGCCTACGAGCAGTACTTC.

CDR3 coding DNA: TGTGCCAGCAGCGTAGGCGGGGCGAAGGCCACTGAAGCTTTCTTT. This sequence encodes CASSVGGAKATEAFF. The chain has TRBV9 and TRBJ1-1; D possibly corresponds to TRBD1 (5 bases). Germline CDR1 SGDLS, CDR2 YYNGEE. CDR3 length equals 15 residues. V was shortened by 0 bases and J by 4 bases, with 13 bases between the two germline ends.

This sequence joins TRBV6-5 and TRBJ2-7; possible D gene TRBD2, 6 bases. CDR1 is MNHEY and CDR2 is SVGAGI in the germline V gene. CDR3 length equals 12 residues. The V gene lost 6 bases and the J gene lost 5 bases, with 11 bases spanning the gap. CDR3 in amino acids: CASSGGWNEQYF. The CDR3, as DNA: TGTGCCAGCAGCGGGGGTTGGAACGAGCAGTACTTC.

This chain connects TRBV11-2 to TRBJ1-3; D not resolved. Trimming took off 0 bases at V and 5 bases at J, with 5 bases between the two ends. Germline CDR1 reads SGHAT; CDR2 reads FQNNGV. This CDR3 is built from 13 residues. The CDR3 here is CASSLEPRNTIYF. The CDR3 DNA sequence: TGTGCCAGCAGCTTAGAGCCGAGAAACACCATATATTTT.

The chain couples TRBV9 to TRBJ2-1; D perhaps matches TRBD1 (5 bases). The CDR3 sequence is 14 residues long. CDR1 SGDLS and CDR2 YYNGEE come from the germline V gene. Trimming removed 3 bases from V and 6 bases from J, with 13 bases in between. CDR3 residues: CASSAGRGGNEQFF. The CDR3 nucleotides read TGTGCCAGCAGCGCGGGTAGGGGTGGCAATGAGCAGTTCTTC.